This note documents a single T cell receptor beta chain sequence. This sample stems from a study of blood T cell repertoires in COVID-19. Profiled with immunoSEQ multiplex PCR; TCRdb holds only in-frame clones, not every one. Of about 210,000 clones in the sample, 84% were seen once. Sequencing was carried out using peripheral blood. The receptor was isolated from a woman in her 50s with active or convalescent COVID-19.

The CDR3 reads CASISEFTNYGYTF. The CDR3 coding sequence is TGTGCCAGCATATCAGAATTCACTAACTATGGCTACACCTTC. V and J are TRBV2 and TRBJ1-2; the D is unclear. CDR1 is SNHLY, CDR2 FYNNEI, per germline. The CDR3 runs 14 residues. V was clipped by 7 bases and J by 0 bases, with 12 bases between them.